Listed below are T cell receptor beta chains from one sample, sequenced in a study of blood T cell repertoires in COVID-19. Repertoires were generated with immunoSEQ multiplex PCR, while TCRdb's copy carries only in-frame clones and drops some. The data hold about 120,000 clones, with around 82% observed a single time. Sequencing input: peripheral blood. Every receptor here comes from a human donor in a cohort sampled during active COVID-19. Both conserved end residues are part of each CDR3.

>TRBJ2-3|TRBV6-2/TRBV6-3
CASSYRLAGGIPTDTQYF
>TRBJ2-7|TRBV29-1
CSVEVPGGGKYF
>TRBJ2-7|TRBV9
CASSVNSGAYEQYF
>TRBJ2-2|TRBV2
CASMTDSGGPWGTGELFF
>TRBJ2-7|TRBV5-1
CASSPQGPSYEQYF
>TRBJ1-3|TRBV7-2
CASSPGTPGNTIYF
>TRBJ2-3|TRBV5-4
CALGTGAADTQYF
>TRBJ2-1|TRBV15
CATETGGGNEQFF
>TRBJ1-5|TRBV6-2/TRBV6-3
CASSYRGRGEGQPQHF
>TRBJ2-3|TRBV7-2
CASSRAVDTQYF
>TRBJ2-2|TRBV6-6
CASSYTGSTGELFF
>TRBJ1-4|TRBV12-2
CASRLPPEDRGRIVKSANEKLFF
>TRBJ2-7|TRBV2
CASSPYYEQYF
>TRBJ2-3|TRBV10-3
CAISERSGDTDTQYF
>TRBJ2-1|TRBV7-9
CASSLAWDRENEQFF
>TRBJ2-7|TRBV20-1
CSADGDYEQYF
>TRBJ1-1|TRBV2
CASTQGITEAFF
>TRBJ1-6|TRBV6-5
CASSSAGDYNSPLHF
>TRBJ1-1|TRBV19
CASSRPPGQGRVNTEAFF
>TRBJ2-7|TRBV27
CASSMRLAGGPRESYEQYF
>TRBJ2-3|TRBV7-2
CASSLAGGRTDTQYF
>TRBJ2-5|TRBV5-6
CASSLLAARETQYF
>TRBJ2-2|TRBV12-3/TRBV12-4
CASHRGDIGELFF
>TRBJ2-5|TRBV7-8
CASLAGEHQETQYF
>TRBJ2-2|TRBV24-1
CATSRLEAGELFF
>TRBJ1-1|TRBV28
CASSLQNTEAFF
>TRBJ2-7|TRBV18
CASSPGTGFNEQYF
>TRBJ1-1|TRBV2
CASSEWTAEQNTEAFF
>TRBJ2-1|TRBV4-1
CASSQTAGTGMSEQFF
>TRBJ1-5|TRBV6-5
CASKRGQGDNQPQHF
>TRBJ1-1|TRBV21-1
CASSKSGQGETEAFF
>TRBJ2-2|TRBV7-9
CASSLSGTNTGELFF
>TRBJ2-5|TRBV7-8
CASSLRRGPQETQYF